The sequence of this TCR beta chain was determined in a study of PD-1 blockade in classical Hodgkin lymphoma. General study points: Reasons behind the repertoire differences stay unclear, perhaps disease activity or earlier therapy. Lower baseline TCR diversity marked trial partial responders and progressors.

Profiled with immunoSEQ multiplex PCR; TCRdb holds only in-frame clones, not every one. Of about 99,000 clones listed, 81% are singletons. Every patient relapsed after autologous stem cell transplantation, and brentuximab vedotin exposure varied. Each best response was a complete response, a partial response or progressive disease. Note on this clone: Its specificity is unknown.

The TCR sequence derives from a human donor with classical Hodgkin lymphoma. The sequencing used peripheral blood mononuclear cells (PBMCs), collected before the second cycle of nivolumab.

The CDR3 reads CASSVDGNQPQHF. CDR3 DNA: TGTGCCAGCAGCGTAGACGGGAATCAGCCCCAGCATTTT. The chain carries TRBV9 and TRBJ1-5; D remains unclear. The CDR3 contains 13 residues. Germline V gene data show CDR1 as SGDLS and CDR2 as YYNGEE. Trimming took 0 bases from V and 4 from J, leaving 5 bases between them. Together with reference TRBV9 and TRBJ1-5, the CDR3 gives the full variable domain: DSGVTQTPKHLITATGQRVTLRCSPRSGDLSVYWYQQSLDQGLQFLIQYYNGEERAKGNILERFSAQQFPDLHSELNLSSLELGDSALYFCASSVDGNQPQHFGDGTRLSIL.